The 9 T cell receptor beta chains given below trace back to one sample, sequenced in a study of cytomegalovirus exposure and HLA in healthy donors. PCR used 60 Vbeta primers and 13 Jbeta primers. Profiling relied on immunoSEQ multiplex PCR, and the TCRdb table lists in-frame clones only, not all of them. This repertoire shows around 140,000 clones, roughly three quarters found once; its top ten account for 0.94%. Sequencing was done on a sample of PBMCs. The receptors come from a woman between 55 and 75 years old in good health and CMV-seronegative.

The gene calls are TRBV27 and TRBJ2-4; 8 bases fit TRBD2. Germline lookup yields CDR1 MNHEY and CDR2 SMNVEV (reference sequence). J was trimmed by 5 bases and V by 3 bases; bases with no gene match: 6. The length of the CDR3 is 15 residues. CDR3 nucleotide sequence: TGTGCCAGCAGTTTGGGACGGGGGGGGGAAAACATTCAGTACTTC. Residues: CASSLGRGGENIQYF.

The chain employs TRBV28 and TRBJ2-3; D is uncertain. V shed 2 bases and J shed 3 bases, with 18 bases lying between them. The length of the CDR3 is 17 residues. Germline V gene data show CDR1 as MDHEN and CDR2 as SYDVKM. In DNA form, the CDR3 reads TGTGCCAGCAGTTTAAAGCCCTTGGCTAGGCGGACAGATACGCAGTATTTT. As protein: CASSLKPLARRTDTQYF.

This clone was counted a single time. The J gene is TRBJ2-5, the V gene TRBV6-1; maybe TRBD1 (5 bases). Trimming cost V 5 bases and J 1 base, with 8 bases left between them. The CDR3 runs to 13 residues. Germline loops: CDR1 MNHNS, CDR2 SASEGT. The CDR3 here is CASSRTGQETQYF. CDR3 in DNA: TGTGCCAGCAGTCGAACAGGCCAAGAGACCCAGTACTTC.

This clone has a handful of counts. CDR3 protein: CASSTRTGAHGYTF. CDR3 DNA sequence: TGTGCCAGCAGCACCCGGACAGGGGCACATGGCTACACCTTC. J is TRBJ1-2 and V is TRBV9, with 9 bases fitting TRBD1. The CDR3 length is 14 residues. The J segment lost 6 bases and the V segment lost 4 bases, leaving 7 bases of the junction unmatched. CDR1 and CDR2 from the germline V gene are SGDLS and YYNGEE. Based on the CDR3 plus reference TRBV9 and TRBJ1-2, the full variable domain is DSGVTQTPKHLITATGQRVTLRCSPRSGDLSVYWYQQSLDQGLQFLIQYYNGEERAKGNILERFSAQQFPDLHSELNLSSLELGDSALYFCASSTRTGAHGYTFGSGTRLTVV.

V usage is TRBV28 and J usage is TRBJ1-5, with D perhaps matching TRBD1 (6 bases). The ends were cut back, 6 bases at V and 5 bases at J, with 17 bases in the middle. The CDR3 sequence is 15 residues long. Germline CDR1 and CDR2: MDHEN and SYDVKM. The CDR3 here is CASRNTGRAYQPQHF. DNA for the CDR3: TGTGCCAGCAGAAATACAGGGCGCGCCTATCAGCCCCAGCATTTT. The full variable domain, rest sourced from reference TRBV28 and TRBJ1-5, is DVKVTQSSRYLVKRTGEKVFLECVQDMDHENMFWYRQDPGLGLRLIYFSYDVKMKEKGDIPEGYSVSREKKERFSLILESASTNQTSMYLCASRNTGRAYQPQHFGDGTRLSIL.

The rearrangement links TRBV18 to TRBJ1-2; D possibly corresponds to TRBD1 (5 bases). CDR3 length: 13 residues. CDR1 and CDR2 from the germline V gene are KGHSH and LQKENI. Trimming left V 3 bases short and J 2 bases short, with 7 bases between. The CDR3 spells CASSPDKNYGYTF. The CDR3 DNA is TGTGCCAGCTCACCGGACAAGAACTATGGCTACACCTTC. The variable domain in full, completed from reference TRBV18 and TRBJ1-2, reads NAGVMQNPRHLVRRRGQEARLRCSPMKGHSHVYWYRQLPEEGLKFMVYLQKENIIDESGMPKERFSAEFPKEGPSILRIQQVVRGDSAAYFCASSPDKNYGYTFGSGTRLTVV.

The chain recombines TRBV9 with TRBJ2-1, with D unresolved. The CDR3 totals 15 residues. CDR1 and CDR2 from the germline V gene are SGDLS and YYNGEE. V lost 0 bases and J lost 4, with 11 bases in between. CDR3: CASSVDPQSYNEQFF. The CDR3 bases are TGTGCCAGCAGCGTAGACCCACAATCTTACAATGAGCAGTTCTTC. Variable domain in full (rest from reference TRBV9 and TRBJ2-1): DSGVTQTPKHLITATGQRVTLRCSPRSGDLSVYWYQQSLDQGLQFLIQYYNGEERAKGNILERFSAQQFPDLHSELNLSSLELGDSALYFCASSVDPQSYNEQFFGPGTRLTVL.

The chain is built from TRBV6-4 and TRBJ2-7, with 8 bases identical to TRBD1. Germline loops: CDR1 MRHNA, CDR2 SNTAGT. V trimming: 4 bases; J trimming: 4 bases; junction bases outside the gene matches: 9. The CDR3 consists of 15 residues. CDR3 protein: CASSGPRDRLYEQYF. The CDR3 DNA follows: TGTGCCAGCAGTGGCCCCCGGGACAGGTTGTACGAGCAGTACTTC.

In DNA form, the CDR3 reads TGTGCCAGCAGCGCCGGGACAGGGGTCTTCACAGATACGCAGTATTTT. This translates into CASSAGTGVFTDTQYF. This sequence joins TRBV7-9 and TRBJ2-3, with 10 bases fitting TRBD1. The germline gives CDR1 SEHNR, CDR2 FQNEAQ (reference sequence). J gave up 2 bases and V 5 bases, and 7 bases lay outside the gene matches. CDR3 length equals 16 residues.